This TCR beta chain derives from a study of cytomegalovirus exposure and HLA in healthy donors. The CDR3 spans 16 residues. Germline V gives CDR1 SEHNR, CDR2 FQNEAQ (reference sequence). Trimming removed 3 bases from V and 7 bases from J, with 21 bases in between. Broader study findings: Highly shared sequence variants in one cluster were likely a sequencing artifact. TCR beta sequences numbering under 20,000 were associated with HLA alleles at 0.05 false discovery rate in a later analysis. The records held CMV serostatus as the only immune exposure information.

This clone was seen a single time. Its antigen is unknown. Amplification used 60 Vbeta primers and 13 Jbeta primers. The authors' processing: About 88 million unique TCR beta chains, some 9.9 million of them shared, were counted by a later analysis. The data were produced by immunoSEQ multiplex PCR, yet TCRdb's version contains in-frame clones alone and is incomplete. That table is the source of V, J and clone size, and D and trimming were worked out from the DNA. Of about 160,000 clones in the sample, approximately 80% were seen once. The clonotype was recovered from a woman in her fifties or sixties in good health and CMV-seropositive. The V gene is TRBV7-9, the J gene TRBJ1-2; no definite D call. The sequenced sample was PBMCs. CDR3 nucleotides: TGTGCCAGCAGCTTCAGCGCCGAACTGTCGGTCTCTGGCTACACCTTC. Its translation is CASSFSAELSVSGYTF.